The rows below give T cell receptor beta chains drawn from one sample of a study of blood T cell repertoires in COVID-19. TCRdb's table, derived via immunoSEQ multiplex PCR, lists solely in-frame clones and lacks some. The sample has roughly 160,000 clones; roughly four fifths are singletons. What was sequenced was PBMCs or T cells enriched from blood (not recorded which). All receptors come from a man aged 50-60 years who had recovered from COVID-19. CDR3s include the opening cysteine and the closing phenylalanine or tryptophan. The order of the fields is D gene, clone size, J gene, CDR3 length, V gene, CDR3 protein, CDR3 DNA. The D gene is left open where the match is weak. Clone size is shown for a subset of rows, as once, few, many or a class of expanded clone.

>-|-|TRBJ2-1|15|TRBV28
CAIFPSGAQGNEQFF
TGTGCCATCTTCCCCTCCGGGGCCCAGGGGAATGAGCAGTTCTTC
>TRBD1|-|TRBJ1-3|17|TRBV7-3
CASSSGTGSQTGNTIYF
TGTGCCAGCAGCTCCGGGACAGGCTCCCAGACTGGAAACACCATATATTTT
>TRBD1|-|TRBJ1-2|16|TRBV27
CASSLSIRQGAGGYTF
TGTGCCAGCAGTTTATCGATTAGGCAGGGGGCTGGTGGCTACACCTTC
>TRBD1|-|TRBJ2-5|15|TRBV7-2
CASSPQGTGEETQYF
TGTGCCAGCAGCCCACAGGGGACAGGGGAAGAGACCCAGTACTTC
>TRBD1|-|TRBJ1-5|16|TRBV2
CASSRDRVGGNQPQHF
TGTGCCAGCAGCCGCGACAGGGTTGGTGGCAATCAGCCCCAGCATTTT
>-|-|TRBJ2-1|11|TRBV29-1
CSVYSGYEQFF
TGCAGCGTGTACTCGGGGTATGAGCAGTTCTTC
>TRBD2|once|TRBJ2-3|16|TRBV28
CASSSGLAGGLDTQYF
TGTGCCAGCAGTTCGGGACTAGCGGGGGGCCTTGATACGCAGTATTTT
>-|-|TRBJ1-4|15|TRBV19
CASSIDSPGNEKLFF
TGTGCCAGTAGTATAGACTCACCAGGGAACGAAAAACTGTTTTTT
>-|-|TRBJ1-4|15|TRBV5-1
CASSLAHRGGEKLFF
TGCGCCAGCAGCTTGGCTCACCGGGGGGGTGAAAAACTGTTTTTT
>-|-|TRBJ1-4|14|TRBV28
CASSLAATNEKLFF
TGTGCCAGCAGTTTGGCTGCAACTAATGAAAAACTGTTTTTT
>TRBD2|once|TRBJ2-7|17|TRBV25-1
CASSDHRLAGGPYEQYF
TGTGCCAGCAGTGACCACCGATTAGCGGGAGGGCCGTACGAGCAGTACTTC
>-|-|TRBJ1-2|14|TRBV5-1
CASSWEGQFYGYTF
TGCGCCAGCAGCTGGGAGGGACAATTCTATGGCTACACCTTC
>TRBD1|-|TRBJ1-5|14|TRBV11-2
CASSRDSFNQPQHF
TGTGCCAGCAGCCGGGACAGCTTCAATCAGCCCCAGCATTTT
>TRBD1|-|TRBJ2-3|15|TRBV10-3
CAISVGQSGTDTQYF
TGTGCCATCAGTGTGGGACAGTCTGGCACAGATACGCAGTATTTT
>TRBD1|-|TRBJ2-7|15|TRBV5-4
CASSLAGQGRYEQYF
TGTGCCAGCAGCTTGGCGGGACAGGGGAGGTACGAGCAGTACTTC
>TRBD1|-|TRBJ2-6|13|TRBV29-1
CSVEGTGTNVLTF
TGCAGCGTCGAGGGGACAGGGACCAACGTCCTGACTTTC
>-|-|TRBJ1-2|16|TRBV28
CASSSQKHTTNYGYTF
TGTGCCAGCAGTTCCCAGAAACACACTACTAACTATGGCTACACCTTC
>TRBD1|-|TRBJ2-3|15|TRBV19
CASTLGTGVTDTQYF
TGTGCCAGTACCTTGGGGACAGGGGTCACAGATACGCAGTATTTT
>TRBD1|-|TRBJ2-1|14|TRBV28
CASRRTGGGDEQFF
TGTGCCAGCAGGAGAACAGGGGGCGGGGATGAGCAGTTCTTC
>TRBD2|-|TRBJ2-5|18|TRBV7-9
CASSLLAGGVNLRETQYF
TGTGCCAGCAGCCTCCTAGCGGGGGGGGTAAATCTAAGAGAGACCCAGTACTTC
>TRBD1|once|TRBJ2-7|14|TRBV7-9
CASSLGQGDGEQYF
TGTGCCAGCAGCTTAGGCCAGGGGGACGGCGAGCAGTACTTC
>-|-|TRBJ1-1|14|TRBV11-3
CASSPGGMNTEAFF
TGTGCCAGCAGTCCCGGGGGGATGAACACTGAAGCTTTCTTT
>TRBD1|-|TRBJ2-7|18|TRBV5-1
CASKMGNPDRALLVEQYF
TGCGCCAGCAAAATGGGGAATCCGGACAGGGCACTATTGGTCGAGCAGTACTTC
>TRBD1|-|TRBJ1-1|15|TRBV6-5
CASSKLDRADTEAFF
TGTGCCAGCAGTAAACTCGACAGGGCGGACACTGAAGCTTTCTTT
>-|-|TRBJ1-1|16|TRBV11-2
CASSLDWGVGNTEAFF
TGTGCCAGCAGCTTAGATTGGGGGGTAGGGAACACTGAAGCTTTCTTT
>TRBD2|-|TRBJ2-3|12|TRBV20-1
CSASTSGTTQYF
TGCAGTGCTAGTACTAGCGGGACTACGCAGTATTTT
>-|-|TRBJ2-5|18|TRBV10-2
CAGHTPGLSPVKVETQYF
TGCGCCGGTCATACTCCGGGATTGAGTCCCGTAAAAGTAGAGACCCAGTACTTC
>TRBD1|-|TRBJ1-3|18|TRBV19
CASSSGTGNRYSGNTIYF
TGTGCCAGTAGTTCCGGGACAGGGAACCGTTACTCTGGAAACACCATATATTTT
>-|-|TRBJ2-7|14|TRBV28
CASSFSGPRNEQYF
TGTGCCAGCAGTTTCAGCGGCCCTAGGAACGAGCAGTACTTC
>TRBD1|-|TRBJ2-5|15|TRBV3-1/TRBV3-2
CASSQLTGGLETQYF
TGTGCCAGCAGCCAACTAACAGGGGGCTTAGAGACCCAGTACTTC
>-|-|TRBJ2-7|16|TRBV28
CASSPSAVEWRYEQYF
TGTGCCAGCAGCCCCTCAGCGGTCGAGTGGCGCTACGAGCAGTACTTC
>TRBD1|-|TRBJ1-2|13|TRBV2
CARGGSSGYGYTF
TGTGCCAGAGGGGGCTCCAGTGGCTATGGCTACACCTTC
>-|-|TRBJ2-1|13|TRBV19
CASSIQADNEQFF
TGTGCCAGTAGTATTCAAGCGGACAATGAGCAGTTCTTC
>TRBD1|once|TRBJ1-1|16|TRBV5-1
CASSFTGQGVVTEAFF
TGCGCCAGCAGCTTTACGGGACAGGGGGTTGTTACTGAAGCTTTCTTT
>-|-|TRBJ1-5|13|TRBV7-6
CASSLQDTQPQHF
TGTGCCAGCAGCTTACAGGACACTCAGCCCCAGCATTTT
>TRBD2|-|TRBJ2-2|14|TRBV28
CASSTGLAVPELFF
TGTGCCAGCAGTACGGGACTAGCTGTCCCGGAGCTGTTTTTT
>-|-|TRBJ2-7|14|TRBV19
CASSPRRGLDEQYF
TGTGCCAGTAGTCCTCGGAGGGGGCTGGACGAGCAGTACTTC
>-|once|TRBJ1-6|18|TRBV5-6
CASSSPFRDNGLDSPLHF
TGTGCCAGCAGCTCACCATTCCGGGACAATGGTTTGGATTCACCCCTCCACTTT
>-|-|TRBJ2-3|12|TRBV12-1
CASSCRTDTQYF
TGTGCCAGCAGTTGTAGAACAGATACGCAGTATTTT
>-|-|TRBJ1-1|13|TRBV19
CASSQGMNTEAFF
TGTGCCAGTAGTCAGGGCATGAACACTGAAGCTTTCTTT
>TRBD1|-|TRBJ1-6|15|TRBV15
CATSKATGGGSPLHF
TGTGCCACCAGCAAGGCGACAGGGGGGGGTTCACCCCTCCACTTT
>-|-|TRBJ1-1|11|TRBV6-5
CASARWAEAFF
TGTGCCAGCGCGAGGTGGGCTGAAGCTTTCTTT
>-|-|TRBJ2-2|15|TRBV6-2/TRBV6-3
CASSFSLAYTGELFF
TGTGCCAGCAGTTTCAGTCTAGCGTACACCGGGGAGCTGTTTTTT
>TRBD2|-|TRBJ2-7|15|TRBV10-3
CAISSSGVPSYEQYF
TGTGCCATCAGTTCTAGCGGGGTCCCTTCCTACGAGCAGTACTTC
>TRBD2|-|TRBJ2-5|13|TRBV5-5
CASLLAAQETQYF
TGTGCCAGCCTACTAGCGGCACAAGAGACCCAGTACTTC